The present entry profiles one TCR beta chain with its context. The data derive from a study of beta chain features in type 1 diabetes. Expressed TCRB transcripts were sequenced because the isolated RNA had all been reverse transcribed beforehand. TCRdb keeps only in-frame clones here, not all; method: immunoSEQ multiplex PCR. The sample yields fewer than 650,000 clones, around 15% seen once. The germline V gene encodes CDR1 LNHDA and CDR2 SQIVND (reference sequence). CDR3 size: 11 residues. Purities in excess of 95% were seen in all sorted populations. Source material: naive CD4+ T cells from blood. The source is a man aged 18-30 years in good health. This chain connects TRBV19 to TRBJ1-1; D is ambiguous. CDR3 sequence: CAISHNTEAFF. The CDR3 DNA reads TGTGCTATTAGTCATAACACTGAAGCTTTCTTT.